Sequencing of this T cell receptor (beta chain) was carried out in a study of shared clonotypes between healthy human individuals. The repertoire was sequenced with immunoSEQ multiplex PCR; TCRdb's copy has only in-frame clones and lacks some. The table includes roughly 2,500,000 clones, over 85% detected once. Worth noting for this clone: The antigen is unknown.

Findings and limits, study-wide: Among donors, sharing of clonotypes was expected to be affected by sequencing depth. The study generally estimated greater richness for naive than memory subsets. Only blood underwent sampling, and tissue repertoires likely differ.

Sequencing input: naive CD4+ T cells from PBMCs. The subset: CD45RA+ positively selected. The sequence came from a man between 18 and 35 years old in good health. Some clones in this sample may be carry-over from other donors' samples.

The CDR3, as DNA: TGCGCCAGCAGCTTGGGGGGTGTTGGTGAAAAACTGTTTTTT. It specifies CASSLGGVGEKLFF. V gene TRBV5-1 combines with J gene TRBJ1-4; D is ambiguous. The CDR3 is 14 amino acids. Germline loops: CDR1 SGHRS, CDR2 YFSETQ. The germline V and J ends were trimmed by 0 bases and 7 bases, with 10 bases remaining between them.